This T cell receptor beta chain was found in a study of blood T cell repertoires in COVID-19. Across the whole study: Samples of COVID-19 (acute and convalescent) were obtained from the United States, Italy and Spain. Sources were T cells, B-cell-depleted T cells, or PBMCs; the material itself was cDNA or gDNA.

V gave up 0 bases and J gave up 4 bases; unmatched junction bases: 8. CDR1 and CDR2 from the germline V gene are GTSNPN and SVGIG (reference sequence). This CDR3 region has 15 residues. Original methodology: From reference gene primer amplification, estimates of nucleated cell counts were derived. Clones were read by immunoSEQ multiplex PCR, and TCRdb kept only the in-frame ones, dropping some. D and trimming come from the DNA, and the V and J calls and clone size come from that table. The sample contains around 380,000 clones, roughly 77% of which appear only once. The chain joins TRBV30 to TRBJ2-5; 7 positions agree with TRBD1. The receptor was derived from a human donor with acute or convalescent COVID-19. The donor label of this sample is uncertain. The source material was peripheral blood. The DNA for the CDR3 is TGTGCCTGGAGTGTAACAGGGGCAAAGGGAGAGACCCAGTACTTC. This translates into CAWSVTGAKGETQYF.